Reported below is one T cell receptor (beta chain). The target antigen is unknown. TCRdb passed the 5' RACE reads through MiXCR, listing each CDR3 protein once. This table holds about 480,000 distinct CDR3 sequences, roughly 17% found once. These data originate in a study of CD8 T cells in ankylosing spondylitis. Findings and limits, study-wide: It appeared that ankylosing spondylitis blood was characterized by a TCR beta motif of about 8 highly homologous variants. Reported data indicate significant enrichment of disease-linked clones within matched ankylosing spondylitis synovial fluid.

The sequenced sample was blood, either unsorted or a sorted T cell fraction (not recorded which). This TCR was sampled from a male donor with ankylosing spondylitis.

Written as DNA, the CDR3 is TGTGCCGGGGACAGTTTCTCTGGAAACACCATATATTTT. Protein sequence: CAGDSFSGNTIYF. The V and J genes are TRBV30 and TRBJ1-3; 7 bases align to TRBD1. The germline V gene has CDR1 GTSNPN and CDR2 SVGIG (reference sequence). The CDR3 sequence is 13 residues long. V lost 8 bases to trimming and J lost 0 bases; unmatched junction nucleotides: 4.